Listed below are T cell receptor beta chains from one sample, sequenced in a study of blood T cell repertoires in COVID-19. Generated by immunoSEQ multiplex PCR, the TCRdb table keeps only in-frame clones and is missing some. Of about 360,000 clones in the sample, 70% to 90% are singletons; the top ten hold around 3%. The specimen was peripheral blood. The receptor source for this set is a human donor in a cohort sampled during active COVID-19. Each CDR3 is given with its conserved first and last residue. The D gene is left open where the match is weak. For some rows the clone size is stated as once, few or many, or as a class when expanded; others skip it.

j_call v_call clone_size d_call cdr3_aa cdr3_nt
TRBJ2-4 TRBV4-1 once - CASSPPKHTAKNIQYF TGCGCCAGCAGCCCTCCGAAACATACAGCCAAAAACATTCAGTACTTC
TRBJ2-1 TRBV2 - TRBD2 CASSDVSSGGSWGNEQFF TGTGCCAGCAGTGATGTGAGTAGCGGGGGCTCCTGGGGCAATGAGCAGTTCTTC
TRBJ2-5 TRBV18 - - CASSLRRGETQYF TGTGCCAGCTCTCTCAGGCGTGGGGAGACCCAGTACTTC
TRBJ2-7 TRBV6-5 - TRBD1 CASSYGTGSSSEQYF TGTGCCAGCAGTTACGGGACAGGGAGTTCCTCCGAGCAGTACTTC
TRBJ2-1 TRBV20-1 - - CSAPKGPKQFF TGCAGTGCTCCGAAGGGGCCGAAGCAGTTCTTC
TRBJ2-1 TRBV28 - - CASSLFGDSYNEQFF TGTGCCAGCAGTTTGTTCGGGGACTCCTACAATGAGCAGTTCTTC
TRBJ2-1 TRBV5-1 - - CASSFLGDSYNEQFF TGCGCCAGCAGCTTTCTAGGGGACTCGTACAATGAGCAGTTCTTC
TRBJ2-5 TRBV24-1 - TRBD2 CATSDPGLAGGGETQYF TGTGCCACCAGTGACCCGGGACTAGCGGGAGGAGGCGAGACCCAGTACTTC
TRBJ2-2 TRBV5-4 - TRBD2 CASSRTSGSQRELFF TGTGCCAGCAGCCGGACTAGCGGGAGTCAAAGGGAGCTGTTTTTT
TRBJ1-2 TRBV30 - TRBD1 CAWSVQGASVYTF TGTGCCTGGAGTGTCCAGGGGGCGAGCGTCTACACCTTC
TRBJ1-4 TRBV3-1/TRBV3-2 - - CASSQALLGATATNEKLFF TGTGCCAGCAGCCAAGCCCTCCTAGGAGCAACCGCAACTAATGAAAAACTGTTTTTT
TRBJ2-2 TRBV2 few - CASQERENTGELFF TGTGCCAGCCAGGAACGGGAGAACACCGGGGAGCTGTTTTTT
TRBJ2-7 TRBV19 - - CASSRGETPYEQYF TGTGCCAGTAGTCGCGGGGAGACCCCCTACGAGCAGTACTTC
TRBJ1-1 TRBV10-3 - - CAISEGVLNTEAFF TGTGCCATCAGTGAAGGGGTTTTGAACACTGAAGCTTTCTTT
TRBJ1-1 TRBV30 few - CALQDSMNTEAFF TGTGCCTTACAGGACAGCATGAACACTGAAGCTTTCTTT
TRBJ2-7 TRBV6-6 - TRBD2 CASSGRTSYEQYF TGTGCCAGCAGCGGGAGGACCTCCTACGAGCAGTACTTC
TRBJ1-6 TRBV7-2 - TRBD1 CASRQGGSYNSPLHF TGTGCCAGCAGGCAGGGGGGCTCCTATAATTCACCCCTCCACTTT
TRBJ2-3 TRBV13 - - CASSLLDTQYF TGTGCCAGCAGCTTACTAGATACGCAGTATTTT
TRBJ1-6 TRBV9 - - CASSVGDRGLSPLHF TGTGCCAGCAGCGTAGGTGATCGGGGACTATCACCCCTCCACTTT
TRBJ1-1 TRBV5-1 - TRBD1 CASSPNQQGLNTEAFF TGCGCCAGCAGCCCAAACCAACAGGGGTTAAACACTGAAGCTTTCTTT
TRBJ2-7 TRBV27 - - CASSSMSGRRQYF TGTGCCAGCAGTTCGATGTCGGGTCGTAGGCAGTACTTC
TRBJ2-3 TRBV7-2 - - CASSPGRATDTQYF TGTGCCAGCAGCCCCGGGCGGGCCACAGATACGCAGTATTTT
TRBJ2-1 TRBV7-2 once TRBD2 CASSLTASGRSIEQFF TGTGCCAGCAGTCTTACGGCCAGCGGGAGATCGATTGAGCAGTTCTTC
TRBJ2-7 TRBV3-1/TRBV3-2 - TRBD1 CASSQDRGSEQYF TGTGCCAGCAGCCAGGACAGGGGATCCGAGCAGTACTTC
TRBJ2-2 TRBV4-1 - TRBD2 CASNKGGRAETGELFF TGCGCCAGCAACAAAGGTGGGAGGGCCGAGACCGGGGAGCTGTTTTTT
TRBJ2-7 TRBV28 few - CLVGDTYEQYF TGCCTAGTGGGAGACACCTACGAGCAGTACTTC
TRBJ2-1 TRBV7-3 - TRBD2 CASRAGTSDYNEQFF TGTGCCAGCAGAGCCGGGACTAGCGACTACAATGAGCAGTTCTTC
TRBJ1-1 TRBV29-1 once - CSVEDLGAERKAFF TGCAGCGTTGAAGATCTAGGTGCGGAAAGAAAAGCTTTCTTT
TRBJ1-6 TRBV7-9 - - CASSSPGGIDNSPLHF TGTGCCAGCAGCTCACCTGGAGGGATTGATAATTCACCCCTCCACTTT
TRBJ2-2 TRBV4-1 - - CASSQRVNTGELFF TGCGCCAGCAGCCAACGAGTGAACACCGGGGAGCTGTTTTTT
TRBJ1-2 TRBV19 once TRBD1 CACHRQGENYGYTF TGTGCCTGTCACCGACAGGGGGAGAACTATGGCTACACCTTC
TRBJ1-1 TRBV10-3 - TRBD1 CAIGRDRGTEAFF TGTGCCATCGGGAGAGACAGGGGCACTGAAGCTTTCTTT
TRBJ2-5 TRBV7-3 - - CASSSGHPQETQYF TGTGCCAGCAGCTCTGGACACCCCCAAGAGACCCAGTACTTC